A selection of T cell receptor beta chains follows, all from one sample in a study of cytomegalovirus exposure and HLA in healthy donors. Assay used: immunoSEQ multiplex PCR; TCRdb lists only in-frame clones, some missing. The profile shows 120,000 to 150,000 clones, approximately 84% of them singletons. The source material was PBMCs. All receptors come from a woman under 40 in good health and CMV-seronegative. The CDR3 runs from the conserved cysteine through the conserved F or W. A D gene is named only where the DNA matches it firmly. Clone size is given for some rows only: seen once, a few or many times, or a class if the clone is expanded.

J: TRBJ1-6
V: TRBV6-5
size: -
D: TRBD1
DNA: TGTGCCAGCAGCGTCGGGACAGGGGCTTCACCCCTCCACTTT
CDR3: CASSVGTGASPLHF

J: TRBJ1-2
V: TRBV28
size: -
D: TRBD1
DNA: TGTGCCAGCAGTCGCCAGGGGGCCTCCTATGGCTACACCTTC
CDR3: CASSRQGASYGYTF

J: TRBJ2-1
V: TRBV7-9
size: -
D: TRBD2
DNA: TGTGCCAGCAGCTTGGGAGGGCCGAGCTCCTACAATGAGCAGTTCTTC
CDR3: CASSLGGPSSYNEQFF

J: TRBJ2-1
V: TRBV2
size: few
D: -
DNA: TGTGCCAGCAGTGAATTTACAGGGCCCAGGGACAATGAGCAGTTCTTC
CDR3: CASSEFTGPRDNEQFF

J: TRBJ1-2
V: TRBV10-3
size: -
D: -
DNA: TGTGCCATCAAGAACTCGGGACATACAAATAACTATGGCTACACCTTC
CDR3: CAIKNSGHTNNYGYTF

J: TRBJ1-1
V: TRBV5-1
size: -
D: -
DNA: TGCGCCAGCTCCCTTCGGACATTGAACACTGAAGCTTTCTTT
CDR3: CASSLRTLNTEAFF

J: TRBJ2-1
V: TRBV9
size: -
D: TRBD1
DNA: TGTGCCAGCAGCGCGGGACAGGCCTACAATGAGCAGTTCTTC
CDR3: CASSAGQAYNEQFF

J: TRBJ2-7
V: TRBV6-1
size: -
D: TRBD1
DNA: TGTGCCAGTAACCCGACAGGGGGCTGGGGCGAGCAGTACTTC
CDR3: CASNPTGGWGEQYF

J: TRBJ2-3
V: TRBV7-9
size: -
D: TRBD1
DNA: TGTGCCAGCAGCTTATACGGCGGGGGACAGGGAAGTGAAGATACGCAGTATTTT
CDR3: CASSLYGGGQGSEDTQYF

J: TRBJ2-7
V: TRBV15
size: -
D: -
DNA: TGTGCCACCAGCAGAGATCGGGGGGCTCGGGCCTACGAGCAGTACTTC
CDR3: CATSRDRGARAYEQYF

J: TRBJ1-5
V: TRBV2
size: -
D: -
DNA: TGTGCCAGCAGTGAATTGGCAGGGGATCAGCCCCAGCATTTT
CDR3: CASSELAGDQPQHF

J: TRBJ2-4
V: TRBV19
size: -
D: -
DNA: TGTGCCAGTAGTATTGGAGGGTCCCCAGGAAACATTCAGTACTTC
CDR3: CASSIGGSPGNIQYF

J: TRBJ1-4
V: TRBV27
size: -
D: TRBD1
DNA: TGTGCCAGCGGAGGGACAGGCAAACGATCTCATAATGAAAAACTGTTTTTT
CDR3: CASGGTGKRSHNEKLFF

J: TRBJ1-2
V: TRBV9
size: -
D: TRBD1
DNA: TGTGCCAGCAACGAAGGGGGCTTGGGTGGCTACACCTTC
CDR3: CASNEGGLGGYTF

J: TRBJ1-2
V: TRBV7-8
size: -
D: -
DNA: TGTGCCAGCAGCCCCGGACAGACCTATGGCTACACCTTC
CDR3: CASSPGQTYGYTF

J: TRBJ2-4
V: TRBV4-1
size: few
D: TRBD2
DNA: TGCGCCAGCAGCCAAGGAAACGGGGGGGGAAACATTCAGTACTTC
CDR3: CASSQGNGGGNIQYF

J: TRBJ1-1
V: TRBV30
size: -
D: -
DNA: TGTGCCTGGAGTGTACTGTCGAACACTGAAGCTTTCTTT
CDR3: CAWSVLSNTEAFF

J: TRBJ2-3
V: TRBV5-1
size: -
D: TRBD2
DNA: TGCGCCAGCAGCCCGACTAGCGGGGGGGCAGTCGCTACGCAGTATTTT
CDR3: CASSPTSGGAVATQYF

J: TRBJ1-3
V: TRBV9
size: -
D: -
DNA: TGTGCCAGCAGCAAACAGGGAACTGGAAACACCATATATTTT
CDR3: CASSKQGTGNTIYF

J: TRBJ1-1
V: TRBV6-6
size: -
D: -
DNA: TGTGCCAGCAGTTACTCGTTACAGGGGAACACTGAAGCTTTCTTT
CDR3: CASSYSLQGNTEAFF

J: TRBJ2-1
V: TRBV7-2
size: -
D: -
DNA: TGTGCCAGCAGCTTACTCACCGGAGGTGAGCAGTTCTTC
CDR3: CASSLLTGGEQFF

J: TRBJ1-6
V: TRBV7-2
size: -
D: TRBD1
DNA: TGTGCCAGCAGCTTAGCGGGACAGGGGATCTCACCCCTCCACTTT
CDR3: CASSLAGQGISPLHF

J: TRBJ2-7
V: TRBV5-1
size: -
D: TRBD2
DNA: TGCGCCAGCAGAGATAGCGGGGGGGCTATCAACGAGCAGTACTTC
CDR3: CASRDSGGAINEQYF

J: TRBJ1-2
V: TRBV6-5
size: -
D: -
DNA: TGTGCCAGCAGTTACCGGCAGGACTATGGCTACACCTTC
CDR3: CASSYRQDYGYTF

J: TRBJ2-3
V: TRBV19
size: -
D: -
DNA: TGTGCCAGTAGTATAGAGCGGGGTAAGGGCACAGATACGCAGTATTTT
CDR3: CASSIERGKGTDTQYF

J: TRBJ1-1
V: TRBV27
size: -
D: -
DNA: TGTGCCAGCAGTTCTAGACAGATGAACACTGAAGCTTTCTTT
CDR3: CASSSRQMNTEAFF

J: TRBJ2-2
V: TRBV7-9
size: -
D: -
DNA: TGTGCCAGCAGCAGACAGGATTCCACCGGGGAGCTGTTTTTT
CDR3: CASSRQDSTGELFF

J: TRBJ1-2
V: TRBV4-2
size: -
D: -
DNA: TGTGCCAGCACCCTAGAGGTCGGGGGGGAAGATGGCTACACCTTC
CDR3: CASTLEVGGEDGYTF

J: TRBJ2-2
V: TRBV5-4
size: -
D: TRBD2
DNA: TGTGCCAGCAGCCCAGGGACTAGCGGGGGCACCGGGGAGCTGTTTTTT
CDR3: CASSPGTSGGTGELFF

J: TRBJ2-7
V: TRBV5-1
size: few
D: TRBD1
DNA: TGCGCCAGCAGCTTGTCCCCAGGGGGCTACGAGCAGTACTTC
CDR3: CASSLSPGGYEQYF

J: TRBJ1-4
V: TRBV5-1
size: -
D: TRBD1
DNA: TGCGCCAGCAGCTCTGGAGGGACAGGGGGTGGTGAAAAACTGTTTTTT
CDR3: CASSSGGTGGGEKLFF

J: TRBJ1-4
V: TRBV5-1
size: -
D: TRBD1
DNA: TGCGCCAGCAGCTTGGGACAGGGTAATGAAAAACTGTTTTTT
CDR3: CASSLGQGNEKLFF

J: TRBJ2-3
V: TRBV2
size: -
D: -
DNA: TGTGCCAGCAGCGTACTGATGGATACGCAGTATTTT
CDR3: CASSVLMDTQYF

J: TRBJ1-6
V: TRBV7-2
size: -
D: -
DNA: TGTGCCAGCAGCGAGGGCGCCCGAGTACCCCTCCACTTT
CDR3: CASSEGARVPLHF

J: TRBJ1-1
V: TRBV29-1
size: -
D: -
DNA: TGCAGCGTGACCGACAGCCTGAACACTGAAGCTTTCTTT
CDR3: CSVTDSLNTEAFF

J: TRBJ2-3
V: TRBV29-1
size: once
D: -
DNA: TGCAGCGTTCGTCCCGGGGATACGCAGTATTTT
CDR3: CSVRPGDTQYF

J: TRBJ1-3
V: TRBV19
size: -
D: TRBD1
DNA: TGTGCCAGTAGTATGGATACCGGGACAGGGTTGGTCGGAAACACCATATATTTT
CDR3: CASSMDTGTGLVGNTIYF

J: TRBJ1-2
V: TRBV5-4
size: -
D: -
DNA: TGTGCCAGCTTCCCCACAGCAGGAGGGCCCTATGGCTACACCTTC
CDR3: CASFPTAGGPYGYTF

J: TRBJ2-7
V: TRBV6-6
size: -
D: TRBD2
DNA: TGTGCCAGCCAGCGGGACTACTCCTACGAGCAGTACTTC
CDR3: CASQRDYSYEQYF

J: TRBJ1-4
V: TRBV2
size: once
D: -
DNA: TGTGCCACCAGAGGAGACTCTGAAAAACTGTTTTTT
CDR3: CATRGDSEKLFF

J: TRBJ2-3
V: TRBV15
size: -
D: -
DNA: TGTGCCACCAGCCCAGGACTGTCCACAGATACGCAGTATTTT
CDR3: CATSPGLSTDTQYF

J: TRBJ1-5
V: TRBV2
size: few
D: -
DNA: TGTGCCAGCAGTGAAGACGGGCGGGCGTGGGAGTCCCAGCATTTT
CDR3: CASSEDGRAWESQHF

J: TRBJ1-5
V: TRBV5-8
size: -
D: -
DNA: TGTGCCAGCAGCTTCAGGGTAGGAGTAGGAAATCAGCCCCAGCATTTT
CDR3: CASSFRVGVGNQPQHF

J: TRBJ2-7
V: TRBV10-2
size: -
D: -
DNA: TGCGCCAGCAGTGAGCACAGGTGGTCCTACGAGCAGTACTTC
CDR3: CASSEHRWSYEQYF

J: TRBJ2-7
V: TRBV5-1
size: -
D: -
DNA: TGCGCCAGCAGCTCAATTTGGACTAACTACGAGCAGTACTTC
CDR3: CASSSIWTNYEQYF

J: TRBJ2-2
V: TRBV4-1
size: -
D: -
DNA: TGCGCCAGCAGCCCGATGACTAAGAACACCGGGGAGCTGTTTTTT
CDR3: CASSPMTKNTGELFF

J: TRBJ1-2
V: TRBV4-3
size: few
D: TRBD1
DNA: TGCGCCAGCGGCCTAAAACAGGGGAAACCTAACTATGGCTACACCTTC
CDR3: CASGLKQGKPNYGYTF

J: TRBJ2-7
V: TRBV10-3
size: -
D: -
DNA: TGTGCCATCAGTGTTGACAGATACGAGCAGTACTTC
CDR3: CAISVDRYEQYF

J: TRBJ1-6
V: TRBV5-6
size: -
D: -
DNA: TGTGCCAGCAGCTATAACACAGGGACTTCACCCCTCCACTTT
CDR3: CASSYNTGTSPLHF

J: TRBJ2-1
V: TRBV27
size: once
D: TRBD1
DNA: TGTGCCAGCAGTCTCACAGGGGACTCCTACAATGAGCAGTTCTTC
CDR3: CASSLTGDSYNEQFF

J: TRBJ1-2
V: TRBV18
size: -
D: TRBD1
DNA: TGTGCCAGCTCACTCACAGACAGGGACTATGGCTACACCTTC
CDR3: CASSLTDRDYGYTF

J: TRBJ2-3
V: TRBV7-7
size: -
D: -
DNA: TGTGCTAGCAGCCAGGGTCTTAGCACAGATACGCAGTATTTT
CDR3: CASSQGLSTDTQYF

J: TRBJ2-1
V: TRBV11-2
size: -
D: TRBD1
DNA: TGTGCCAGCAGTATAGGGGGCCATGAGCAGTTCTTC
CDR3: CASSIGGHEQFF

J: TRBJ1-4
V: TRBV28
size: -
D: TRBD1
DNA: TGTGCCAGCAGTTCTGGACAGGGAAATGAAAAACTGTTTTTT
CDR3: CASSSGQGNEKLFF

J: TRBJ2-3
V: TRBV7-9
size: -
D: TRBD2
DNA: TGTGCCGGGGGGGGTCCAGATACGCAGTATTTT
CDR3: CAGGGPDTQYF

J: TRBJ1-4
V: TRBV29-1
size: -
D: -
DNA: TGCAGCGTTGAATTCTGGGGGCAGAGCGAAAAACTGTTTTTT
CDR3: CSVEFWGQSEKLFF

J: TRBJ2-3
V: TRBV10-3
size: once
D: -
DNA: TGTGCCATCAGAGGGGGTGTTGGCACAGATACGCAGTATTTT
CDR3: CAIRGGVGTDTQYF

J: TRBJ1-4
V: TRBV11-2
size: -
D: TRBD1
DNA: TGTGCCAGCAGCTTGGGGGACAGGAATGAAAAACTGTTTTTT
CDR3: CASSLGDRNEKLFF

J: TRBJ1-4
V: TRBV6-1
size: -
D: -
DNA: TGTGCCAGCAGTGAAGAGGTCGTGGGAGGGCGCGGAGGAAAACTGTTTTTT
CDR3: CASSEEVVGGRGGKLFF